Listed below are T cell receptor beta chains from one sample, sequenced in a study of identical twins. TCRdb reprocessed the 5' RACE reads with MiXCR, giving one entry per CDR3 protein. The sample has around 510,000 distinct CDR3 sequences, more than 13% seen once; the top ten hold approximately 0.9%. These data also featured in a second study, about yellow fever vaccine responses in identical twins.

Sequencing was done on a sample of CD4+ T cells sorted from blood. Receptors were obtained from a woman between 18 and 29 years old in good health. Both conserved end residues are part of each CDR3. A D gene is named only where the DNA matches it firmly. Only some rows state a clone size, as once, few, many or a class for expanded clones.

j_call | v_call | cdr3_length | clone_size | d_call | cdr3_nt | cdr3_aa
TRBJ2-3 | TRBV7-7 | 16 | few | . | TGTGCTAGCAGCTTAGGAGTGGGCCAGAACACAGATACGCAGTATTTT | CASSLGVGQNTDTQYF
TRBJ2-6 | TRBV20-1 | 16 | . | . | TGCAGTGCTAGAGATGGTTCCCGCTCTGGGGCCAACGTCCTGACTTTC | CSARDGSRSGANVLTF
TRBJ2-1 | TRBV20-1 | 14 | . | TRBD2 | TGCAATGCTAGTAACCTAGCGGTCTACAATGAGCAGTTCTTC | CNASNLAVYNEQFF
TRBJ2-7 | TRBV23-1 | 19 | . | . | TGCGCCAGCAGTACACCCCCCCGATCATCCTACCTTAGCGTCATTGAGCAGTACTTC | CASSTPPRSSYLSVIEQYF
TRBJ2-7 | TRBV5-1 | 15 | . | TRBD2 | TGCGCCAGCAGCTTGATCAGGGCCGGGGGGTACGAGCAGTACTTC | CASSLIRAGGYEQYF
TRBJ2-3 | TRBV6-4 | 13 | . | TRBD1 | TGTGCCAGCAGGGGACAGCCCACAGATACGCAGTATTTT | CASRGQPTDTQYF
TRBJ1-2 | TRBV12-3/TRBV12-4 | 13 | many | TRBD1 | TGTGCCAGCAGTTCTACAGGGGTCTATGGCTACACCTTC | CASSSTGVYGYTF
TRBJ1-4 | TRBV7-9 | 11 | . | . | TGTGCCAGCAGCTTTCGTGAAAAACTGTTTTTT | CASSFREKLFF
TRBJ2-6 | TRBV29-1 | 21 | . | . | TGCAGCGTTGGCCCCCGAGCTCTTGACGGCTCAGGGGGGACTGGGGCCAACGTCCTGACTTTC | CSVGPRALDGSGGTGANVLTF
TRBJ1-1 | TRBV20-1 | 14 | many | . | TGCAGTGCTAGGGAGGGATTTGGGAACACTGAAGCTTTCTTT | CSAREGFGNTEAFF
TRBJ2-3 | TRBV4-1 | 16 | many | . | TGCGCCAGCAGCCAAGATCTGGAGGGGCGCGCAGATACGCAGTATTTT | CASSQDLEGRADTQYF
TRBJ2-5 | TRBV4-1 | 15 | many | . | TGCGCCAGCAGCCACCCCTCGGAACAACAAGAGACCCAGTACTTC | CASSHPSEQQETQYF
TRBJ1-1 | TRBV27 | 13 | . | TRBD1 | TGTGCCAGCTCCACGATCACAGGGGCTGAAGCTTTCTTT | CASSTITGAEAFF
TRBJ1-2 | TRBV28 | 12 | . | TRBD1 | TGTGCCAGTGACAGGGGAAGTGGTGGCTACACCTTC | CASDRGSGGYTF
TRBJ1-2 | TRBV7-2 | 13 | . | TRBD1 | TGTGCCAGCAGCAACGACAGGGACTATGGCTACACCTTC | CASSNDRDYGYTF
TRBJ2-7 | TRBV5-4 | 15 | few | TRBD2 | TGTGCCAGCAGCCGAGCGGCTAGCGGGATTAACGAGCAGTACTTC | CASSRAASGINEQYF
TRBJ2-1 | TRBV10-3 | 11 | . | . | TGTGCCATCAGTGACCGGGACGAGCAGTTCTTC | CAISDRDEQFF
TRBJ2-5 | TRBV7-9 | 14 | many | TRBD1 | TGTGCCAGCAGCTCGGGACAGTACCAAGAGACCCAGTACTTC | CASSSGQYQETQYF
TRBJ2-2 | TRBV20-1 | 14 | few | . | TGCAGTGCCCAAAGGGTCCAGAACACCGGGGAGCTGTTTTTT | CSAQRVQNTGELFF
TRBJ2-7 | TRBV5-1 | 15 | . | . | TGCGCCAGCAGCTTGGTCGAAACGGATTCCTACGAGCAGTACTTC | CASSLVETDSYEQYF
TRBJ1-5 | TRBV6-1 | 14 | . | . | TGTGCCAGCAGAGAGAATCTAGGCAATCAGCCCCAGCATTTT | CASRENLGNQPQHF
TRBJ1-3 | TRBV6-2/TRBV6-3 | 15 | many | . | TGTGCCAGCGGAGGAACAGTTAACTCTGGAAACACCATATATTTT | CASGGTVNSGNTIYF
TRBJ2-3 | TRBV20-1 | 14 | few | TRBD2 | TGCAGTGCTGGTTCCGGGGGGAACACAGATACGCAGTATTTT | CSAGSGGNTDTQYF
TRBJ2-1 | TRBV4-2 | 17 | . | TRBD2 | TGTGCCACCAGGACTAGCGGGAGGCCCGATTTGGGCAATGAGCAGTTCTTC | CATRTSGRPDLGNEQFF
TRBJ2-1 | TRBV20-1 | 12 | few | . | TGCAGTGCTACACGTGGGCTTCATGAGCAGTTCTTC | CSATRGLHEQFF
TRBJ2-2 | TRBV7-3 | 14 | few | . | TGTGCCAGCAGCTGGGACCTAAACACCGGGGAGCTGTTTTTT | CASSWDLNTGELFF
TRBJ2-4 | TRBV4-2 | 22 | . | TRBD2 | TGTGCCAGCAGCCATATAAGCGGGAGGGATCTAAGGGCCCTCCTAGCCAAAAACATTCAGTACTTC | CASSHISGRDLRALLAKNIQYF
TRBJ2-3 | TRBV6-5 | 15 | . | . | TGTGCCAGCAGTTACAAGGGGTTGAGCACAGATACGCAGTATTTT | CASSYKGLSTDTQYF
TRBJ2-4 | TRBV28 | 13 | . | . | TGTGCCAGCAGTCCAGGGCAACGAAACATTCAGTACTTC | CASSPGQRNIQYF
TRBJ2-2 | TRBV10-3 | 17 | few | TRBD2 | TGTGCCATCAGAAGGACTAGCGGGAGCCAGAGGACCGGGGAGCTGTTTTTT | CAIRRTSGSQRTGELFF
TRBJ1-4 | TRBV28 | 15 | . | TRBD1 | TGTGCCAGTACCGGGACAGCTGCAACTAATGAAAAACTGTTTTTT | CASTGTAATNEKLFF
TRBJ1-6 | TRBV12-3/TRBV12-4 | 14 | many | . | TGTGCCAGCACCACCGAAGGCAGTGGTTCACCCCTCCACTTT | CASTTEGSGSPLHF
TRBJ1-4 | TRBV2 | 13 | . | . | TGTGCCAGCAGTGAACGGAGGAATGAAAAACTGTTTTTT | CASSERRNEKLFF
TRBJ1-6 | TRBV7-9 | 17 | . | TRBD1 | TGTGCCAGCAGCTCCCCCAACAGGGGGCTGGCCAATTCACCCCTCCACTTT | CASSSPNRGLANSPLHF
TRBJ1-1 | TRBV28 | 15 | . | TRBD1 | TGTGCCAGCAGAGCTCCGGGACAGGGGCTTTGGGGAGCTTTCTTT | CASRAPGQGLWGAFF
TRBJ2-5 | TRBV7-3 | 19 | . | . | TGTGCCAGCAGCGCCAAGCCCCATTGCTACAATAATATGGCGGAGACCCAGTACTTC | CASSAKPHCYNNMAETQYF
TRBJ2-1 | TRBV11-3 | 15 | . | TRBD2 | TGTGCCAGCAGCTCTGGGACTAGCGGGAGTAATGAGCAGTTCTTC | CASSSGTSGSNEQFF
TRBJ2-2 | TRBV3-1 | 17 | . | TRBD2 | TGTGCCAGCAGCCGCTTAATAGCGGGGGGGCTCGGCGGGGAGCTGTTTTTT | CASSRLIAGGLGGELFF
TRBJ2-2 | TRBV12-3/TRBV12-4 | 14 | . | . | TGTGCCAGCAGGGGTCCTAAGAACACCGGGGAGCTGTTTTTT | CASRGPKNTGELFF
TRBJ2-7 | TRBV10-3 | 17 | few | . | TGTGCCATCAGTGAGTCGGTGGGGTTGACAGCTTACACGGAGCAGTACTTC | CAISESVGLTAYTEQYF
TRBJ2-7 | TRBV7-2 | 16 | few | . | TGTGCCAGCAGCTCTGCTTTATCGCCCAGGGGCTACGAGCAGTACTTC | CASSSALSPRGYEQYF
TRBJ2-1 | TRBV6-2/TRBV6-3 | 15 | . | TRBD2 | TGTGCCAGCCGACTAGCGGGAGGGCCTGGCAATGAGCAGTTCTTC | CASRLAGGPGNEQFF
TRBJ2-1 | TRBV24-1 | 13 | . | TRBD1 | TGTGCCACCGGGACAGGGATTAAGGATGAGCAGTTCTTC | CATGTGIKDEQFF
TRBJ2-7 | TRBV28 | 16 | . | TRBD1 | TGTGCCAGCAGTTTATGGGAACGGGACAGGGTCCGTGAGCAGTACTTC | CASSLWERDRVREQYF
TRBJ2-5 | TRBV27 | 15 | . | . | TGTGCCAGCAGTACTTTAACAGGGAACCAAGAGACCCAGTACTTC | CASSTLTGNQETQYF
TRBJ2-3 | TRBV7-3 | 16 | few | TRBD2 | TGTGCCAGCAGCTTACTTGCGGGGGGGTTCACAGATACGCAGTATTTT | CASSLLAGGFTDTQYF
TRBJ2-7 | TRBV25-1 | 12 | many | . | TGTGCCAGCAGATCTCAGGCAGGGAAGCAGTACTTC | CASRSQAGKQYF
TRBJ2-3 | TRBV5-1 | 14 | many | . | TGCGCCAGCAGCTTGGGGCTGACCACAGATACGCAGTATTTT | CASSLGLTTDTQYF
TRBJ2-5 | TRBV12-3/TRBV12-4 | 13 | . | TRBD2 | TGTGCCAGCAAGCCGGGACTACAAGAGACCCAGTACTTC | CASKPGLQETQYF
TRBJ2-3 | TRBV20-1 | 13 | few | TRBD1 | TGCAGTGCGCCAGGGACAGGGTTTTTGGTTCAGTATTTT | CSAPGTGFLVQYF
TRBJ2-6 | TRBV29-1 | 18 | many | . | TGCAGCGTTGAAGTAGGAACAGGGAGGGTCTCTGGGGCCAACGTCCTGACTTTC | CSVEVGTGRVSGANVLTF
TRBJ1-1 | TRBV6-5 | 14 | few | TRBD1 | TGTGCCAGCAGTTATCAGGGGGTTGGCACTGAAGCTTTCTTT | CASSYQGVGTEAFF